This T cell receptor (beta chain) is from a study of blood T cells in healthy people across ages. Study findings and constraints: Long-lived donors exceeded aged donors in naive CD4+ cells and diversity.

With a J-beta primer mix and a sample-barcoded 5' primer, a second PCR ran about 7 to 12 cycles. TCRdb fed the 5' RACE reads into MiXCR, producing one record per CDR3 protein. This table holds 910,000 or so distinct CDR3 sequences, just over 50% found once. A remark on this clonotype: Its cognate antigen is unknown.

The sequence was obtained from a woman aged 55-70 years in good health. The sequenced sample consisted of blood.

The CDR3 DNA sequence: TGTGCCAGTAGTCCCTGGGAGGGCACTGAAGCTTTCTTT. This gives the protein CASSPWEGTEAFF. V is TRBV19 and J is TRBJ1-1, with D hard to call. Trimming stripped 5 bases from V and 4 bases from J, with 11 bases between. Germline loops: CDR1 LNHDA, CDR2 SQIVND (reference sequence). The CDR3 is 13 residues long.